This TCR beta chain was identified during a study of vaccination effects on CD4 cells after COVID-19. Study background: Post-vaccination samples were obtained at early and late time points from a few convalescent patients. After the second dose, samples were taken at median day 72.

V was pared by 5 bases and J by 0 bases, with 12 bases between. CDR3 size: 15 residues. CDR1 and CDR2 from the germline V gene are SNHLY and FYNNEI. Sequencing followed a ViraFEST assay step that expanded antigen-specific CD4+ T cells with viral peptide pools. CD4+ T cell isolation took place after less than 13 days of culture. PCR confirmed that the person was infected with SARS-CoV-2 between March and December 2020. The cohort was immunized with two doses of either the BNT162b2 or mRNA-1273 vaccine. PBMC cultures contained 2 million or so cells per well, 7.5 to 10 IU/ml IL-2 and around 9.4 ug/ml peptides. The protocol was immunoSEQ multiplex PCR, while the TCRdb copy is restricted to in-frame clones and leaves out a portion. Of some 14,000 clones in the sample, about 74% are singletons; the top ten hold under 30%. To note about this clone: The target antigen is unknown.

This TCR derives from a human donor who had a prior SARS-CoV-2 infection. Source: CD4+ T cells from PBMCs cultured with HCoV-NL63 spike peptides, taken after COVID-19 vaccination. The chain is built from TRBV2 and TRBJ2-3; D remains unclear. CDR3 sequence: CASSQRLFSTDTQYF. The CDR3, as DNA: TGTGCCAGCAGTCAACGATTATTTAGCACAGATACGCAGTATTTT.